These 17 T cell receptor beta chains share one sample of origin, sequenced in a study of CD8+ T cells in alopecia areata. Extracted from the samples, RNA was reverse transcribed into cDNA to serve as the sequencing template. The protocol was immunoSEQ multiplex PCR, while the TCRdb copy is restricted to in-frame clones and leaves out a portion. The sample consists of about 140,000 clones, around 51% of them appearing once. The sample consisted of CD4+ T cells sorted from blood, taken at week 0. Receptors originate from a human donor with alopecia areata.

The chain uses TRBV7-6 and TRBJ2-3, with TRBD2 matching over 7 bases. J gave up 0 bases and V 2 bases, and 2 bases lay outside the gene matches. CDR1 SGHVS and CDR2 FNYEAQ come from the germline V gene. The CDR3 covers 15 residues. The CDR3 here is CASSLTGGSTDTQYF. CDR3 nucleotides: TGTGCCAGCAGCTTAACGGGAGGTAGCACAGATACGCAGTATTTT.

V usage is TRBV18 and J usage is TRBJ2-2; D is perhaps TRBD1 (5 bases). The V and J ends lost 3 bases and 7 bases respectively, with 18 bases between them. CDR1 KGHSH and CDR2 LQKENI come from the germline V gene. The CDR3 loop spans 16 amino acids. The CDR3 is CASSPRQTDLVGELFF. The CDR3 DNA is TGTGCCAGCTCACCTCGACAGACGGATTTGGTCGGGGAGCTGTTTTTT. Based on the CDR3 plus reference TRBV18 and TRBJ2-2, the full variable domain is NAGVMQNPRHLVRRRGQEARLRCSPMKGHSHVYWYRQLPEEGLKFMVYLQKENIIDESGMPKERFSAEFPKEGPSILRIQQVVRGDSAAYFCASSPRQTDLVGELFFGEGSRLTVL.

The V and J genes are TRBV10-3 and TRBJ1-1; a weak D match, TRBD1 (6 bases). The CDR3 length is 13 residues. Germline V gene sequence: CDR1 ENHRY, CDR2 SYGVKD. V was pared by 5 bases and J by 8 bases, with 15 bases between. This CDR3 is CAISTGYEVEAFF. The CDR3 DNA reads TGTGCCATCAGTACAGGGTACGAGGTGGAAGCTTTCTTT.

The chain joins TRBV28 to TRBJ2-5; 7 bases are a match to TRBD1. Trimming cost V 10 bases and J 4 bases; bases outside gene matches: 15. From germline, CDR1 is MDHEN and CDR2 SYDVKM. The CDR3 sequence is 15 residues long. For the CDR3, the DNA is TGTGCCACCTCCCCGACAGGGATCCTAGCAGAGACCCAGTACTTC. Encoded protein: CATSPTGILAETQYF.

This clone has a handful of counts. The chain recombines TRBV29-1 with TRBJ2-5; 8 bases are shared with TRBD2. The germline CDR1 and CDR2 sequences are SQVTM and ANQGSEA. The CDR3 contains 14 residues. Trimming cost V 7 bases and J 5 bases; bases outside gene matches: 12. The DNA of the CDR3 is TGCAGCGGAGGACGGTCAACGGGGGGGGAGACCCAGTACTTC. The encoded protein is CSGGRSTGGETQYF.

There are a few counts of this clone. This chain joins TRBV18 and TRBJ1-1, with D perhaps TRBD1 (5 bases). The CDR3 covers 11 residues. Trimming left V 2 bases short and J 8 bases short, with 6 bases between. Germline CDR1 reads KGHSH; CDR2 reads LQKENI. The CDR3 is CASSPNREAFF. The DNA for the CDR3 is TGTGCCAGCTCACCAAACAGGGAAGCTTTCTTT.

There are a few counts of this clone. This chain joins TRBV29-1 and TRBJ2-4; D gene uncertain. The CDR3 consists of 12 residues. The V gene lost 3 bases and the J gene lost 6 bases, with 9 bases spanning the gap. CDR1 and CDR2 from the germline V gene are SQVTM and ANQGSEA. CDR3 bases: TGCAGCGTTGATATTCCTGGAAACATTCAGTACTTC. Its translation is CSVDIPGNIQYF.

This chain connects TRBV6-6 to TRBJ1-5; D unclear. With 2 bases removed from V and 3 bases from J, the gap between germline ends came to 2 bases. In germline, CDR1 is MNHNY, CDR2 SVGAGI (reference sequence). The CDR3 runs to 12 residues. The CDR3 coding sequence is TGTGCCAGCAGTTACGCCAATCAGCCCCAGCATTTT. Residues: CASSYANQPQHF.

The chain carries TRBV10-3 and TRBJ2-1; 8 bases agree with TRBD2. The trim removed 6 bases at V and 3 bases at J, leaving 10 bases unmatched. CDR3 length: 16 amino acids. The germline V gene has CDR1 ENHRY and CDR2 SYGVKD. CDR3 nucleotides: TGTGCCATCAGGGAATCAGCGGGAGCCGACTACAATGAGCAGTTCTTC. It yields the protein CAIRESAGADYNEQFF.

This rearrangement joins TRBV7-2 to TRBJ1-5; 7 bases map to TRBD1. This CDR3 is built from 14 residues. Trimming removed 5 bases from V and 7 bases from J; junction bases left unmatched: 8. Per germline, CDR1 SGHTA and CDR2 FQGNSA. CDR3 in amino acids: CASSLTGFGQPQHF. The CDR3 bases are TGTGCCAGCAGCCTGACAGGGTTTGGCCAGCCCCAGCATTTT.

The chain links TRBV30 to TRBJ1-2; 7 bases are shared with TRBD1. After removal of 3 bases from V and 8 bases from J, the junction contained 18 bases not matched to a gene. CDR3 size: 16 residues. CDR1 is GTSNPN and CDR2 is SVGIG in the germline V gene (reference sequence). The CDR3 DNA reads TGTGCCTGGAGGGATCCGGGGACAGTGGTGTTCGGGGGCTACACCTTC. This encodes CAWRDPGTVVFGGYTF.

The chain links TRBV2 to TRBJ2-1, with TRBD2 as a possible D gene (6 bases). The CDR3 has 14 amino acids. Trimming took 6 bases from V and 8 from J, leaving 17 bases between them. The germline V gene has CDR1 SNHLY and CDR2 FYNNEI. This CDR3 reads CASSRLATFDEQFF. Here the CDR3 DNA reads TGTGCCAGCAGCCGGCTAGCGACCTTTGATGAGCAGTTCTTC.

This clone occurred once. The CDR3 sequence is CAWNAGGAEAFF. The CDR3 DNA reads as TGTGCCTGGAATGCGGGAGGTGCTGAAGCTTTCTTT. The V and J genes are TRBV30 and TRBJ1-1; unclear D gene. The CDR3 sequence is 12 residues long. Germline V gives CDR1 GTSNPN, CDR2 SVGIG (reference sequence). V gave up 4 bases and J gave up 6 bases, with 12 bases separating them.

Comments on this clone: The sample holds other DNA sequences that translate to the same CDR3. The rearrangement uses TRBV5-6 and TRBJ2-1, with unresolved D. V dropped 0 bases and J dropped 7 bases, with 5 bases sitting between them. The CDR3 is 12 residues long. Germline V gene sequence: CDR1 SGHDT, CDR2 YYEEEE. The CDR3 nucleotides are TGTGCCAGCAGCTTGGTCCGGAATGAGCAGTTCTTC. It codes for CASSLVRNEQFF.

J is TRBJ1-1 and V is TRBV25-1, with D possibly matching TRBD1 (5 bases). V lost 7 bases and J lost 1, with 13 bases in between. CDR3 length: 14 residues. CDR1 is MGHDK, CDR2 SYGVNS, per germline. CDR3 sequence reads: CASKEGTQNTEAFF. DNA of the CDR3: TGTGCCAGCAAGGAAGGGACCCAGAACACTGAAGCTTTCTTT. Complete variable domain (other parts from reference TRBV25-1 and TRBJ1-1): EADIYQTPRYLVIGTGKKITLECSQTMGHDKMYWYQQDPGMELHLIHYSYGVNSTEKGDLSSESTVSRIRTEHFPLTLESARPSHTSQYLCASKEGTQNTEAFFGQGTRLTVV.

The J gene is TRBJ1-4, the V gene TRBV30, with 8 bases matching TRBD1. Trimming removed 1 base from V and 3 bases from J; junction bases left unmatched: 1. This CDR3 is built from 14 residues. Germline V lookup: CDR1 GTSNPN, CDR2 SVGIG (reference sequence). Here the CDR3 reads CAWSADRANEKLFF. CDR3 nucleotides: TGTGCCTGGAGTGCGGACAGGGCTAATGAAAAACTGTTTTTT.

V and J are TRBV5-1 and TRBJ2-7; D tentatively fits TRBD1 or TRBD2 (5 bases each). V dropped 0 bases and J dropped 6 bases, with 22 bases sitting between them. The CDR3 is 17 amino acids. The germline CDR1 and CDR2 sequences are SGHRS and YFSETQ. The CDR3 DNA reads TGCGCCAGCAGCTTGGAGATTAGGGGCGCTGGGAGCTTCGAGCAGTACTTC. Protein product: CASSLEIRGAGSFEQYF.